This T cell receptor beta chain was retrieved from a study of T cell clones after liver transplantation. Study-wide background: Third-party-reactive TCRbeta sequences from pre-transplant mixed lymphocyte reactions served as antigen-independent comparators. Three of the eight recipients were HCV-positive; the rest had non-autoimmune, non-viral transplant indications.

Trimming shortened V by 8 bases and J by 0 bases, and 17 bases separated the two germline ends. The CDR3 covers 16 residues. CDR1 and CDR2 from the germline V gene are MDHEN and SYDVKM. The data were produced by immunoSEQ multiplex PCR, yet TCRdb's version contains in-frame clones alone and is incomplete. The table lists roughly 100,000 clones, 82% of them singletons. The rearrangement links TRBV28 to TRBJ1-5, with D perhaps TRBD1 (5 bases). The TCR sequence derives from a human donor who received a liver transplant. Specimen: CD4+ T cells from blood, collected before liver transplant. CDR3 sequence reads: CASWDWDSYSNQPQHF. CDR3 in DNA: TGTGCCAGCTGGGACTGGGACTCCTATAGCAATCAGCCCCAGCATTTT.